The 13 T cell receptor beta chains listed next were all sequenced from one sample in a study of OX40 agonist ivuxolimab in advanced cancers. Some clones are missing from TCRdb's copy, which holds only in-frame ones; the method was immunoSEQ multiplex PCR. The sample yields roughly 100,000 clones, about nine tenths seen once. Here the sequenced sample was CD4+ or CD8+ T cells sorted from blood, taken in a trial of the OX40 agonist ivuxolimab. The source of these receptors is an adult with an advanced solid tumor such as melanoma, head and neck, liver or kidney cancer.

This clone has just one count. CDR3 in amino acids: CASTRTSGAPYEQYF. The CDR3 DNA is TGCGCCAGCACTAGGACTAGCGGGGCACCCTACGAGCAGTACTTC. V gene TRBV10-1 combines with J gene TRBJ2-7, with 12 bases aligning to TRBD2. The J segment lost 2 bases and the V segment lost 7 bases, leaving 6 bases of the junction unmatched. Per the germline V gene, CDR1 is WNHNN and CDR2 is SYGVQD (reference sequence). The CDR3 is 15 amino acids.

The chain is built from TRBV28 and TRBJ1-4; D is undetermined. Deletions cut 6 bases from V and 0 bases from J, with 11 bases between. The CDR3 runs to 15 residues. The germline V gene encodes CDR1 MDHEN and CDR2 SYDVKM. This CDR3 is CASSGGAATNEKLFF. The CDR3 region has the DNA TGTGCCAGCAGCGGAGGCGCTGCAACTAATGAAAAACTGTTTTTT.

This chain connects TRBV19 to TRBJ1-2, with 8 bases identical to TRBD1. Germline CDR1 reads LNHDA; CDR2 reads SQIVND (reference sequence). The CDR3 is made up of 18 amino acids. Germline trimming cut 4 bases from V and 2 bases from J; bases unmatched to any gene: 15. The CDR3 nucleotides read TGTGCCAGTAGTACCAACCTTCCCTCAGGGGGCGGAAACTATGGCTACACCTTC. This codes for CASSTNLPSGGGNYGYTF.

This clone was recorded once. The chain is built from TRBV10-3 and TRBJ1-2, with unresolved D. Germline values: CDR1 ENHRY, CDR2 SYGVKD. Deletions cut 6 bases from V and 8 bases from J, with 16 bases between. The CDR3 contains 13 residues. CDR3 sequence: CAIRPIGNEGYTF. Here the CDR3 DNA reads TGTGCCATCAGGCCCATAGGGAATGAGGGCTACACCTTC.

By proportion, this clone is medium-sized. The chain joins TRBV6-1 to TRBJ1-6; 11 nucleotides line up with TRBD1. CDR1 is MNHNS and CDR2 is SASEGT in the germline V gene. The trim removed 4 bases at V and 1 base at J, leaving 3 bases unmatched. This CDR3 is 17 amino acids long. The CDR3 is CASSGRDRGSYNSPLHF. The CDR3 DNA sequence: TGTGCCAGCAGTGGCAGGGACAGGGGGTCCTATAATTCACCCCTCCACTTT.

The V and J genes are TRBV28 and TRBJ1-5; the match to TRBD1 covers 9 bases. The CDR3 length is 15 residues. The V gene end was trimmed by 5 bases and the J gene end by 6 bases; junction bases not matched to a gene: 8. Germline V gene data show CDR1 as MDHEN and CDR2 as SYDVKM. CDR3 bases: TGTGCCAGCAGTCCCCGGACAGGGGCCGGTCAGCCCCAGCATTTT. This codes for CASSPRTGAGQPQHF.

The rearrangement links TRBV5-1 to TRBJ2-5; either TRBD1 or TRBD2 may fit D (6 bases each). Trimming took 4 bases from V and 2 from J, leaving 12 bases between them. The CDR3 extends over 14 amino acids. Per the germline V gene, CDR1 is SGHRS and CDR2 is YFSETQ. CDR3 amino acids: CASSRGGQQETQYF. For the CDR3, the DNA is TGCGCCAGCAGCCGGGGAGGACAGCAAGAGACCCAGTACTTC.

The chain employs TRBV5-5 and TRBJ1-5, with TRBD1 as a possible D gene (5 bases). The CDR3 has 14 residues. Trimming took off 2 bases at V and 7 bases at J, with 13 bases between the two ends. Germline V gene sequence: CDR1 SGHKS, CDR2 YYEKEE (reference sequence). The CDR3 sequence is CASSFLGEGQPQHF. CDR3 nucleotides: TGTGCCAGCAGCTTTCTAGGGGAAGGCCAGCCCCAGCATTTT.

The rearrangement links TRBV2 to TRBJ1-3; 8 positions agree with TRBD1. CDR1 and CDR2 (germline): SNHLY, FYNNEI. Trimming took 7 bases from V and 0 from J; bases not matched to a gene: 11. The CDR3 is 17 amino acids. The CDR3 DNA reads TGTGCCAGCACCTTCGGGACAGGACTGGACTCTGGAAACACCATATATTTT. It is translated as CASTFGTGLDSGNTIYF.

This clone was observed a handful of times. This chain uses TRBV7-9 with TRBJ1-2, with TRBD1 matching over 9 bases. This CDR3 has 16 residues. Germline V gives CDR1 SEHNR, CDR2 FQNEAQ (reference sequence). Trimming at V came to 4 bases and at J to 8 bases, leaving 14 bases not matched to a gene. CDR3 sequence: CASSYDRDRAGQGYTF. DNA for the CDR3: TGTGCCAGCAGCTACGACCGGGACAGGGCGGGTCAGGGCTACACCTTC.

This chain uses TRBV7-8 with TRBJ2-1; 13 nucleotides align to TRBD2. The CDR3 length is 18 residues. Trimming cost V 4 bases and J 0 bases; bases outside gene matches: 6. Germline lookup yields CDR1 SGHVS and CDR2 FQNEAQ. The CDR3 reads CASSYGTSGASSYNEQFF. The CDR3 nucleotides read TGTGCCAGCAGCTACGGGACTAGCGGGGCGAGCTCCTACAATGAGCAGTTCTTC.

The chain is built from TRBV30 and TRBJ2-5, with a tentative D call TRBD2 (5 bases). The V gene lost 0 bases and the J gene lost 1 base, with 6 bases spanning the gap. The CDR3 is 13 amino acids. Per germline, CDR1 GTSNPN and CDR2 SVGIG (reference sequence). The CDR3 sequence is CAWSVGVQETQYF. CDR3 coding DNA: TGTGCCTGGAGTGTCGGGGTCCAAGAGACCCAGTACTTC.

The chain joins TRBV6-6 to TRBJ2-7; D is ambiguous. Trimming left V 6 bases short and J 6 bases short, with 18 bases between. This CDR3 region has 14 residues. The germline gives CDR1 MNHNY, CDR2 SVGAGI (reference sequence). The CDR3 sequence: CASRRARSQAEQYF. The CDR3 nucleotides read TGTGCCAGCAGAAGAGCCCGATCACAAGCCGAGCAGTACTTC.